The next 16 T cell receptor beta chains were all read from a single sample in a study of shared clonotypes between healthy human individuals. The protocol was immunoSEQ multiplex PCR, while the TCRdb copy is restricted to in-frame clones and leaves out a portion. The sample lists 780,000 or so clones, around 70% seen once, with under 2% in the top ten. Sequenced input: memory CD4+ T cells sorted from blood. Regarding subset: CD45RA-negative fraction. All receptors derive from a woman younger than 45 in good health.

This rearrangement joins TRBV2 to TRBJ2-3; D remains ambiguous. Trimming shortened V by 3 bases and J by 6 bases, and 16 bases separated the two germline ends. There are 15 residues in the CDR3. CDR1 SNHLY and CDR2 FYNNEI come from the germline V gene. CDR3 sequence: CASSETRLTTDTQYF. The CDR3 coding sequence is TGTGCCAGCAGTGAGACGAGACTGACAACCGATACGCAGTATTTT.

This clone was picked up a small number of times. The chain links TRBV6-1 to TRBJ1-5, with TRBD1 matching over 9 bases. The CDR3 runs 13 residues. Germline lookup yields CDR1 MNHNS and CDR2 SASEGT. With V trimmed by 8 bases and J by 7 bases, 6 bases remained unmatched. CDR3 nucleotides: TGTGCCAGCGAGACAGGGGGTGGACAGCCCCAGCATTTT. Its translation: CASETGGGQPQHF.

In the case of this clone: The sample has other DNA sequences that encode this CDR3 too. The rearrangement links TRBV14 to TRBJ2-5; D unclear. This CDR3 is 13 amino acids long. V gave up 0 bases and J gave up 5 bases, with 7 bases separating them. Per the germline V gene, CDR1 is SGHDN and CDR2 is FVKESK. The CDR3 is CASSQDLSETQYF. DNA for the CDR3: TGTGCCAGCAGCCAAGATCTGTCTGAGACCCAGTACTTC. Supplemented by reference TRBV14 and TRBJ2-5, the full variable domain reads EAGVTQFPSHSVIEKGQTVTLRCDPISGHDNLYWYRRVMGKEIKFLLHFVKESKQDESGMPNNRFLAERTGGTYSTLKVQPAELEDSGVYFCASSQDLSETQYFGPGTRLLVL.

V is TRBV7-9 and J is TRBJ1-1; 9 bases agree with TRBD1. V was clipped by 5 bases and J by 1 base; unmatched bases: 14. CDR1 SEHNR and CDR2 FQNEAQ come from the germline V gene (reference sequence). The CDR3 has 18 residues. The DNA of the CDR3 is TGTGCCAGCAGCGATCGGACAGGGGCTAGAGGTGGGAACACTGAAGCTTTCTTT. Translation gives CASSDRTGARGGNTEAFF.

This clone was recorded only once. The V and J genes are TRBV5-6 and TRBJ1-3, with no clear D. CDR1 and CDR2 from the germline V gene are SGHDT and YYEEEE. The V end was cut by 2 bases, the J end by 0 bases, with 12 bases between. The CDR3 totals 16 residues. Here the CDR3 reads CASSLVGGFSGNTIYF. The CDR3 nucleotides are TGTGCCAGCAGCTTAGTGGGCGGTTTCTCTGGAAACACCATATATTTT.

V and J are TRBV19 and TRBJ2-2; 8 positions agree with TRBD1. The CDR3 spans 18 residues. The V gene's germline CDR1 is LNHDA and CDR2 SQIVND (reference sequence). The V gene end was trimmed by 5 bases and the J gene end by 3 bases; junction bases not matched to a gene: 14. In DNA, the CDR3 is TGTGCCAGTAGTTCCCGGGGCAGGGGGCAAAGGGACACCGGGGAGCTGTTTTTT. Its protein is CASSSRGRGQRDTGELFF.

This clone has a count of ten or more. The rearrangement uses TRBV19 and TRBJ2-2, with 9 bases lining up with TRBD1. This CDR3 spans 15 amino acids. The germline gives CDR1 LNHDA, CDR2 SQIVND (reference sequence). Losses at the gene ends were 4 bases for V and 5 bases for J; bases not matched to a gene: 5. Here the CDR3 reads CASSTDRGLTGELFF. In nucleotides, the CDR3 is TGTGCCAGTAGTACGGACAGGGGATTGACCGGGGAGCTGTTTTTT. Full variable domain (remainder filled in from reference TRBV19 and TRBJ2-2): DGGITQSPKYLFRKEGQNVTLSCEQNLNHDAMYWYRQDPGQGLRLIYYSQIVNDFQKGDIAEGYSVSREKKESFPLTVTSAQKNPTAFYLCASSTDRGLTGELFFGEGSRLTVL.

This sequence joins TRBV10-2 and TRBJ1-3, with 7 positions matching TRBD1. Per germline, CDR1 WSHSY and CDR2 SAAADI. V trimming: 6 bases; J trimming: 2 bases; junction bases outside the gene matches: 4. CDR3 length equals 14 residues. In DNA, the CDR3 is TGCGCCAGCAGGGGGGGACAGACTGGAAACACCATATATTTT. Translation gives CASRGGQTGNTIYF.

A remark on this clone: The same CDR3 also results from other DNA sequences found in this sample. The chain recombines TRBV2 with TRBJ1-4, with D unclear. The germline V gene encodes CDR1 SNHLY and CDR2 FYNNEI. V was shortened by 6 bases and J by 4 bases, with 6 bases between the two germline ends. The CDR3 is 12 residues long. In nucleotides, the CDR3 is TGTGCCAGCAGCGGGGTTAATGAAAAACTGTTTTTT. This sequence encodes CASSGVNEKLFF.

The chain links TRBV28 to TRBJ1-1, with a tentative D call TRBD1 (6 bases). CDR1 is MDHEN, CDR2 SYDVKM, per germline. Trimming stripped 8 bases from V and 6 bases from J, with 16 bases between. The CDR3 is 13 residues long. DNA for the CDR3: TGTGCCAGCTTCGCTCCGGACAGCTCTGAAGCTTTCTTT. It translates to CASFAPDSSEAFF.

This clone has only a few counts. The CDR3 sequence: CASSSGRQGTTNEKLFF. The CDR3 region has the DNA TGTGCCAGCAGCTCGGGGAGACAAGGAACAACTAATGAAAAACTGTTTTTT. The rearrangement joins TRBV11-2 to TRBJ1-4; D is undetermined. The CDR3 length is 17 residues. The ends were cut back, 4 bases at V and 0 bases at J, with 15 bases in the middle. In germline, CDR1 is SGHAT, CDR2 FQNNGV. The variable domain in full, completed from reference TRBV11-2 and TRBJ1-4, reads EAGVAQSPRYKIIEKRQSVAFWCNPISGHATLYWYQQILGQGPKLLIQFQNNGVVDDSQLPKDRFSAERLKGVDSTLKIQPAKLEDSAVYLCASSSGRQGTTNEKLFFGSGTQLSVL.

The J gene is TRBJ2-7, the V gene TRBV4-1; 10 nucleotides align to TRBD2. The V segment lost 3 bases and the J segment 0 bases; nucleotides outside the gene matches: 11. CDR3 length equals 18 residues. Germline lookup yields CDR1 MGHRA and CDR2 YSYEKL. The CDR3 reads CASSQQMSSGSFSYEQYF. CDR3 in DNA: TGCGCCAGCAGCCAGCAAATGTCTAGCGGGAGCTTCTCCTACGAGCAGTACTTC.

The chain carries TRBV28 and TRBJ1-2; D is undetermined. With 7 bases removed from V and 4 bases from J, the gap between germline ends came to 25 bases. The CDR3 totals 17 residues. Germline values: CDR1 MDHEN, CDR2 SYDVKM. CDR3 amino acids: CASTSLRPGGRIYGYTF. CDR3 sequence (DNA): TGTGCCAGCACATCCCTGAGACCGGGCGGGCGCATCTATGGCTACACCTTC.

CDR3 amino acids: CASSYSKGGGYEQYF. DNA of the CDR3: TGTGCCAGCAGTTACTCGAAGGGTGGGGGCTATGAGCAGTACTTC. The V and J genes are TRBV6-6 and TRBJ2-7; tentative D call: TRBD1 (6 bases). The V gene lost 0 bases and the J gene lost 7 bases, with 16 bases spanning the gap. CDR1 and CDR2 from the germline V gene are MNHNY and SVGAGI (reference sequence). This CDR3 region has 15 residues.

The chain recombines TRBV5-1 with TRBJ2-7; TRBD1 agrees at 9 bases. The germline V gene encodes CDR1 SGHRS and CDR2 YFSETQ. The CDR3 consists of 14 residues. The V gene end was trimmed by 5 bases and the J gene end by 5 bases; junction bases not matched to a gene: 8. Written as DNA, the CDR3 is TGCGCCAGCAGTCCGGGACAGGGTCCCCACGAGCAGTACTTC. This gives the protein CASSPGQGPHEQYF.

This clone was seen only a few times. The chain has TRBV25-1 and TRBJ2-3; no firm D call. The CDR3 is 16 residues long. The germline CDR1 and CDR2 sequences are MGHDK and SYGVNS. V was cut by 4 bases and J by 2 bases, with 16 bases left in between. CDR3 nucleotides: TGTGCCAGCAGTGGGGCTCGCTTGAAGACCACAGATACGCAGTATTTT. As protein: CASSGARLKTTDTQYF.